One and the same sample provided the 13 T cell receptor beta chains below, sequenced in a study of blood T cell repertoires in COVID-19. Sequencing used immunoSEQ multiplex PCR; TCRdb keeps in-frame clones, though not all of them. The table includes around 430,000 clones, about 83% detected once. The sequenced sample consisted of PBMCs or T cells enriched from blood (not recorded which). These TCRs come from a woman aged 45-65 years who had recovered from COVID-19.

The rearrangement links TRBV7-2 to TRBJ1-5; D call uncertain. CDR3 length: 12 residues. Deletions cut 4 bases from V and 11 bases from J, with 12 bases between. Germline CDR1 and CDR2: SGHTA and FQGNSA. This chain's CDR3 is CASSSPGSTQHF. The CDR3 coding sequence is TGTGCCAGCAGCTCGCCCGGGTCGACCCAGCATTTT.

The chain recombines TRBV5-4 with TRBJ1-4; 7 nucleotides agree with TRBD1. Germline V CDR1 and CDR2: SGHNT, YYREEE (reference sequence). The CDR3 sequence is 15 residues long. V lost 0 bases, J lost 2 bases, and 1 base stayed unmatched. CDR3 coding DNA: TGTGCCAGCAGCTTGGAGGGGGCGACTAATGAAAAACTGTTTTTT. Protein sequence: CASSLEGATNEKLFF. The full variable domain, in which reference TRBV5-4 and TRBJ1-4 provide the parts outside the CDR3, is ETGVTQSPTHLIKTRGQQVTLRCSSQSGHNTVSWYQQALGQGPQFIFQYYREEENGRGNFPPRFSGLQFPNYSSELNVNALELDDSALYLCASSLEGATNEKLFFGSGTQLSVL.

The CDR3 sequence: CASSNPRVSTEAFF. Here the CDR3 DNA reads TGTGCCAGCTCAAATCCCAGGGTAAGCACTGAAGCTTTCTTT. The chain employs TRBV18 and TRBJ1-1; D possibly corresponds to TRBD1 (5 bases). Germline-derived CDR1 and CDR2 are KGHSH and LQKENI. Trimming cost V 5 bases and J 4 bases, with 14 bases left between them. The CDR3 has 14 amino acids.

The chain joins TRBV25-1 to TRBJ1-1; the match to TRBD1 covers 7 bases. CDR1 is MGHDK, CDR2 SYGVNS, per germline. CDR3 length equals 14 residues. V shed 2 bases and J 9 bases; nucleotides not matched to a gene: 9. CDR3 protein: CASSEGAGGGKAFF. CDR3 in DNA: TGTGCCAGCAGTGAAGGGGCAGGGGGAGGTAAAGCTTTCTTT.

The chain links TRBV3-1 (or the pseudogene TRBV3-2) to TRBJ1-1; TRBD1 matches 11 bases. This CDR3 comprises 15 residues. CDR1 and CDR2 (germline): LGHDT, YNNKEL (reference sequence). V lost 5 bases to trimming and J lost 0 bases; unmatched junction nucleotides: 2. This CDR3 reads CASSWTGGLNTEAFF. The CDR3 nucleotides read TGTGCCAGCAGCTGGACAGGGGGCTTGAACACTGAAGCTTTCTTT.

The rearrangement uses TRBV7-2 and TRBJ1-1; D possibly corresponds to TRBD1 (5 bases). Germline CDR1 reads SGHTA; CDR2 reads FQGNSA. The CDR3 runs 13 residues. The ends were cut back, 5 bases at V and 0 bases at J, with 7 bases in the middle. The CDR3 region is CASSGGMNTEAFF. In DNA, the CDR3 is TGTGCCAGCAGCGGGGGGATGAACACTGAAGCTTTCTTT.

The V call is TRBV4-1, the J call TRBJ1-2; the D is unclear. V was pared by 1 base and J by 7 bases, with 10 bases between. The CDR3 spans 13 residues. Germline V gene data show CDR1 as MGHRA and CDR2 as YSYEKL. The CDR3: CASSQGASGGYTF. CDR3 in DNA: TGCGCCAGCAGCCAAGGAGCCTCTGGTGGCTACACCTTC.

The chain recombines TRBV7-2 with TRBJ1-1, with 9 bases lining up with TRBD1. CDR3 length: 15 residues. Germline V gene data show CDR1 as SGHTA and CDR2 as FQGNSA. Trimming removed 5 bases from V and 6 bases from J; junction bases left unmatched: 10. The CDR3 bases are TGTGCCAGCAGCCCCCAGACAGGGGGTTTCGCTGAAGCTTTCTTT. Translation: CASSPQTGGFAEAFF.

The CDR3 reads CASSHAGTGAFNEQFF. The CDR3 DNA sequence: TGTGCCAGTAGCCACGCCGGGACAGGGGCGTTCAATGAGCAGTTCTTC. The rearrangement uses TRBV19 and TRBJ2-1; 10 bases match TRBD1. Germline lookup yields CDR1 LNHDA and CDR2 SQIVND (reference sequence). Trimming removed 6 bases from V and 6 bases from J; junction bases left unmatched: 11. CDR3 length: 16 residues.

The J gene is TRBJ1-1, the V gene TRBV6-4, with a possible D match to TRBD1 (6 bases). CDR1 MRHNA and CDR2 SNTAGT come from the germline V gene. Trimming removed 3 bases at V and 2 bases at J, with 13 bases between. The CDR3 loop spans 15 amino acids. The CDR3 reads CASSEYRDTNTEAFF. The CDR3 DNA sequence: TGTGCCAGCAGTGAATACCGGGACACCAACACTGAAGCTTTCTTT.

This clone has just a few counts. The rearrangement joins TRBV7-2 to TRBJ1-5; D may be TRBD1 (5 bases). V was clipped by 1 base and J by 2 bases, with 15 bases between them. This CDR3 comprises 17 residues. Germline CDR1 is SGHTA and CDR2 is FQGNSA. Written as DNA, the CDR3 is TGTGCCAGCAGCTTAGTAGTTTCTACGGGGGGCAATCAGCCCCAGCATTTT. Translation: CASSLVVSTGGNQPQHF.

This chain connects TRBV27 to TRBJ1-6; 7 nucleotides match TRBD1. There are 15 residues in the CDR3. V dropped 5 bases and J dropped 4; count of bases not matched to a gene: 5. The germline V gene has CDR1 MNHEY and CDR2 SMNVEV (reference sequence). CDR3: CASSQWDSYNSPLHF. The CDR3 DNA reads TGTGCCAGCAGTCAATGGGACAGTTATAATTCACCCCTCCACTTT.

The chain has TRBV27 and TRBJ1-5, with 7 bases aligning to TRBD1. This CDR3 is 15 amino acids long. The germline V gene encodes CDR1 MNHEY and CDR2 SMNVEV (reference sequence). V trimming: 8 bases; J trimming: 0 bases; junction bases outside the gene matches: 7. The chain's CDR3 is CASRLQGSSNQPQHF. Here the CDR3 DNA reads TGTGCCAGCCGACTACAGGGGAGTAGCAATCAGCCCCAGCATTTT.